A selection of T cell receptor beta chains follows, all from one sample in a study of cytomegalovirus exposure and HLA in healthy donors. Assay used: immunoSEQ multiplex PCR; TCRdb lists only in-frame clones, some missing. Here the sample table reports under 85,000 clones. The sample comprised PBMCs. These receptors originate from a boy aged 5 to 17 in good health and CMV-seronegative. The CDR3 runs from the conserved cysteine through the conserved F or W. D genes are given only for firm matches.

TRBD1	TRBV2	TRBJ2-5	14	TGTGCCAGCACTTTGGGGACAGTAGTAACTACCCAGTACTTC	CASTLGTVVTTQYF
.	TRBV27	TRBJ1-1	13	TGTGCCAGCGCGGGGACCAGGAACACTGAAGCTTTCTTT	CASAGTRNTEAFF
.	TRBV29-1	TRBJ1-1	13	TGCAGCGTTGCCCTCACACAGGGCGCTGAAGCTTTCTTT	CSVALTQGAEAFF
.	TRBV5-1	TRBJ2-5	15	TGCGCCAGCAGGTCCCAGGGGAGTGGAGAAGAGACCCAGTACTTC	CASRSQGSGEETQYF
TRBD2	TRBV19	TRBJ2-2	15	TGTGCCAGTAGAACGGGACTATCGGACACCGGGGAGCTGTTTTTT	CASRTGLSDTGELFF
.	TRBV18	TRBJ1-2	15	TGTGCCAGCTCACCTGCTCAGGGCCCCAACTATGGCTACACCTTC	CASSPAQGPNYGYTF
.	TRBV14	TRBJ2-5	13	TGTGCCAGCAGCCAAGGGGCAGGAAATGCCCAGTACTTC	CASSQGAGNAQYF
TRBD1	TRBV6-1	TRBJ2-2	14	TGTGCCAGCAGGAGCCAGGGGGACACCGGGGAGCTGTTTTTT	CASRSQGDTGELFF
TRBD1	TRBV7-9	TRBJ1-1	14	TGTGCCAGCAGCTGGACAGGGGGGAACACTGAAGCTTTCTTT	CASSWTGGNTEAFF
.	TRBV30	TRBJ1-1	12	TGTGCCTGGAAAGGGGGGGGCACTGAAGCTTTCTTT	CAWKGGGTEAFF
.	TRBV7-9	TRBJ2-1	14	TGTGCCAGCAGCTTAGGGGCCGGGGTCAATGAGCAGTTCTTC	CASSLGAGVNEQFF
.	TRBV5-6	TRBJ1-5	15	TGTGCCAGCAGCTTCCAGGGGTATAGCAATCAGCCCCAGCATTTT	CASSFQGYSNQPQHF
.	TRBV30	TRBJ1-6	12	TGTGCCTGGAGTAGTCGGGATTCACCCCTCCACTTT	CAWSSRDSPLHF
TRBD2	TRBV15	TRBJ2-3	18	TGTGCCACCAGCAGAGAAGGTGGGGGGGGTCGCCCCACAGATACGCAGTATTTT	CATSREGGGGRPTDTQYF
.	TRBV7-6	TRBJ1-1	15	TGTGCCAGCAGCTCGTCTCGAGGGCAGAACACTGAAGCTTTCTTT	CASSSSRGQNTEAFF
.	TRBV4-2	TRBJ2-3	13	TGTGCCAGCAGCATCCATAGCACAGATACGCAGTATTTT	CASSIHSTDTQYF
.	TRBV7-8	TRBJ1-2	15	TGTGCCAGCAGCTTAGAGGTGGGGCAGGGCGGTGGCTACACCTTC	CASSLEVGQGGGYTF
.	TRBV7-9	TRBJ2-7	14	TGTGCCAGCAGCTTAGAGGACTGGGTGTACGAGCAGTACTTC	CASSLEDWVYEQYF
.	TRBV27	TRBJ2-5	14	TGTGCCAGCAGCTTAGCGGTGACTCAAGAGACCCAGTACTTC	CASSLAVTQETQYF
.	TRBV4-1	TRBJ1-1	13	TGTGCCAGCAGCTCGAAGAGGGAGTCTGAAGCTTTCTTT	CASSSKRESEAFF
.	TRBV30	TRBJ1-2	14	TGTGCCTGGAGTGTAGGGGGGGTGTTAAATGGCTACACCTTC	CAWSVGGVLNGYTF
TRBD1	TRBV7-9	TRBJ1-4	15	TGTGCCAGCAGCCGAACTACAGGGGGGGGTGAAAAACTGTTTTTT	CASSRTTGGGEKLFF
.	TRBV30	TRBJ1-1	13	TGTGCCTGGAGTGACAGACCGAACACTGAAGCTTTCTTT	CAWSDRPNTEAFF
TRBD1	TRBV5-1	TRBJ2-3	14	TGCGCCAGCAGCTCGGGACAGCACACAGATACGCAGTATTTT	CASSSGQHTDTQYF
TRBD1	TRBV5-6	TRBJ2-5	15	TGTGCCAGCAGCTTGGGACAGGGAAAACAAGAGACCCAGTACTTC	CASSLGQGKQETQYF
.	TRBV19	TRBJ2-7	13	TGTGCCAGTAGTACCCAACTCTCGAGCCGGCAGTACTTC	CASSTQLSSRQYF
.	TRBV28	TRBJ1-2	15	TGTGCCAGCAGCCCCGGGGGGGGCCGCCTCTATGGCTACACCTTC	CASSPGGGRLYGYTF
.	TRBV11-3	TRBJ2-1	12	TGTGCCAGCAGCTTCGGGGACAATGAGCAGTTCTTC	CASSFGDNEQFF
.	TRBV30	TRBJ2-3	13	TGTGCCTGGGGTACAGGTCCCACAGATACGCAGTATTTT	CAWGTGPTDTQYF
TRBD1	TRBV18	TRBJ1-5	16	TGTGCCAGCTCACCAGGGACAGGGGCGGTCAATCAGCCCCAGCATTTT	CASSPGTGAVNQPQHF
TRBD2	TRBV18	TRBJ2-3	15	TGTGCCAGCTCACCTAGCGGGACTCTTTCAGATACGCAGTATTTT	CASSPSGTLSDTQYF